Listed below are T cell receptor beta chains from one sample, sequenced in a study of blood T cell repertoires in COVID-19. Assay used: immunoSEQ multiplex PCR; TCRdb lists only in-frame clones, some missing. The sample contains 150,000 to 200,000 clones, nearly 85% of which appear only once. Sequenced material: peripheral blood. These receptor sequences come from a young woman with acute or convalescent COVID-19. Both conserved end residues are part of each CDR3. The D gene is left open where the match is weak. The size entry is marked missing in some rows and otherwise reads once, few, many or a size class.

cdr3_nt	cdr3_aa	clone_size	v_call	j_call	d_call
TGTGCCAGCAGCCCCCGAGGCCGTACGGACACCATATATTTT	CASSPRGRTDTIYF	-	TRBV7-9	TRBJ1-3	-
TGTGCCAGCAGCCTAACAGGGTTTGGGGACAATCAGCCCCAGCATTTT	CASSLTGFGDNQPQHF	-	TRBV11-2	TRBJ1-5	-
TGCGCCAGCAGCCAAGGAAGCACCCTCTCCTACGAGCAGTACTTC	CASSQGSTLSYEQYF	few	TRBV4-3	TRBJ2-7	-
TGTGCCAGCAGCCCAAGCGGGGGTGACTACGAGCAGTACTTC	CASSPSGGDYEQYF	-	TRBV9	TRBJ2-7	TRBD2
TGTGCCAGCAGAGCTCCGGGGACCGGGGAGCTGTTTTTT	CASRAPGTGELFF	-	TRBV28	TRBJ2-2	-
TGTGCCTGGAGTGGGACTAGTTCCCCCGGGGAGCTGTTTTTT	CAWSGTSSPGELFF	-	TRBV30	TRBJ2-2	TRBD2
TGTGCCAGCAGTCCCCTCCGATTTCGAGCAGGGGGCGGTGAAAAACTGTTTTTT	CASSPLRFRAGGGEKLFF	-	TRBV27	TRBJ1-4	TRBD1
TGTGCCAGTAGTATAGGGACAGGGGGCTCCGGGGAGCTGTTTTTT	CASSIGTGGSGELFF	-	TRBV19	TRBJ2-2	TRBD1
TGTGCCAGCAGTAGACTAGGCGCCACAGATACGCAGTATTTT	CASSRLGATDTQYF	-	TRBV6-4	TRBJ2-3	-
TGTGCCAGCAGCTTAGCGGCGGGCCAAGAGACCCAGTACTTC	CASSLAAGQETQYF	-	TRBV7-6	TRBJ2-5	-
TGTGCCAGCAGTTGGGTTGCGGGGAATGGGAACACTGAAGCTTTCTTT	CASSWVAGNGNTEAFF	-	TRBV6-2/TRBV6-3	TRBJ1-1	-
TGTGCCAGCAGCCCCGCCAGGGATGGCTACACCTTC	CASSPARDGYTF	-	TRBV7-9	TRBJ1-2	-
TGTGCCAGCAGTTTCGACGGGGATCAGCCCCAGCATTTT	CASSFDGDQPQHF	-	TRBV28	TRBJ1-5	-
TGTGCCAGCAGCCCCCTTGTGGGTGCGGGCACTGAAGCTTTCTTT	CASSPLVGAGTEAFF	-	TRBV5-6	TRBJ1-1	-
TGTGCCAGCACCTCCGGGGGGGGACCTAGCACAGATACGCAGTATTTT	CASTSGGGPSTDTQYF	-	TRBV5-4	TRBJ2-3	TRBD2
TGCGCCAGCAGTGTAGCGGATCTTGGGGCCAACGTCCTGACTTTC	CASSVADLGANVLTF	-	TRBV4-1	TRBJ2-6	-
TGTGCCAGCAGCGTAGCCGGGACCTACAATGAGCAGTTCTTC	CASSVAGTYNEQFF	-	TRBV9	TRBJ2-1	-
TGCAGCGTTGAAGTTTCGGGGTTCACCGGGGAGCTGTTTTTT	CSVEVSGFTGELFF	-	TRBV29-1	TRBJ2-2	-
TGTGCCAGCTATGCGGGGGGGCGACAGCCCCAGCATTTT	CASYAGGRQPQHF	-	TRBV2	TRBJ1-5	-
TGTGCCAGTAGTATGCAGGGGGGAATTTCACCCCTCCACTTT	CASSMQGGISPLHF	-	TRBV19	TRBJ1-6	TRBD1
TGTGCCTGGAGACAGGGGAGCAATCAGCCCCAGCATTTT	CAWRQGSNQPQHF	-	TRBV30	TRBJ1-5	TRBD1
TGTGCCAGCAGTTCGTTGGGGACTGATACGCAGTATTTT	CASSSLGTDTQYF	-	TRBV27	TRBJ2-3	-
TGTGCCAGCAGCGTAGATGTTCCGCGGGAGAGTGATACGCAGTATTTT	CASSVDVPRESDTQYF	-	TRBV9	TRBJ2-3	TRBD2
TGTGCCAGCAGCCCGGGATACCCTGAGCGGGAAGCCTACAATGAGCAGTTCTTC	CASSPGYPEREAYNEQFF	-	TRBV3-1/TRBV3-2	TRBJ2-1	TRBD2
TGTGCCACCTCGACCCGGACAGCCACTGGGGAGCAGTACTTC	CATSTRTATGEQYF	-	TRBV19	TRBJ2-7	-
TGTGCCAGTAGTATTCGATCGGGGGAAACTGAAGCTTTCTTT	CASSIRSGETEAFF	-	TRBV19	TRBJ1-1	-
TGTGCCTGGAGTGTGGGGGACAGGAACACCGGGGAGCTGTTTTTT	CAWSVGDRNTGELFF	-	TRBV30	TRBJ2-2	TRBD1
TGTGCCAGCAGCTTCTCAGTAGAGCTGTTTTTT	CASSFSVELFF	few	TRBV7-9	TRBJ2-2	-
TGTGCCAGCAGTTATACTAGCGGGGGGGCCTACGAGCAGTACTTC	CASSYTSGGAYEQYF	-	TRBV27	TRBJ2-7	TRBD2
TGTGCCAGCAGTTTCCGACTAGCGGGAGGGCCGCACGAGCAGTACTTC	CASSFRLAGGPHEQYF	-	TRBV27	TRBJ2-7	TRBD2
TGTGCCAGCAGTCAGGACAGGAGTAATGAAAAACTGTTTTTT	CASSQDRSNEKLFF	-	TRBV6-5	TRBJ1-4	TRBD1
TGTGCCAGCACCCTCGGACAGGGCACTGAAGCTTTCTTT	CASTLGQGTEAFF	-	TRBV11-2	TRBJ1-1	TRBD1
TGCGCCAGCAGCTTTTTAGCGGGTACTAACAATGAGCAGTTCTTC	CASSFLAGTNNEQFF	-	TRBV5-1	TRBJ2-1	TRBD2
TGTGCCAGCAGTTTTGGGACTAGCGGGGGGCAAGAGACCCAGTACTTC	CASSFGTSGGQETQYF	-	TRBV7-2	TRBJ2-5	TRBD2
TGTGCCAGCAGTTACTCGCAGGGGGGCGAGACCCAGTACTTC	CASSYSQGGETQYF	-	TRBV6-5	TRBJ2-5	-
TGTGCCAGCAGGGGGGACAGAACGAACACTGAAGCTTTCTTT	CASRGDRTNTEAFF	-	TRBV25-1	TRBJ1-1	TRBD1
TGCGCCAGCAGCTTGGGCGGGAGGAACACCTACGAGCAGTACTTC	CASSLGGRNTYEQYF	few	TRBV5-1	TRBJ2-7	TRBD2
TGTGCCAGTACCCCCGGACAGGGAGTAAGGAATGGCTACACCTTC	CASTPGQGVRNGYTF	few	TRBV19	TRBJ1-2	TRBD1
TGTGCCAGCAGTCAAGGACAGCGTAACTATGGCTACACCTTC	CASSQGQRNYGYTF	-	TRBV6-2/TRBV6-3	TRBJ1-2	-
TGTGCCAGTCATGGGGGGGACACTGAAGCTTTCTTT	CASHGGDTEAFF	once	TRBV4-2	TRBJ1-1	-
TGTGCCAGCAGCCGGGATAGCTCTGAAGCTTTCTTT	CASSRDSSEAFF	-	TRBV11-2	TRBJ1-1	-